The TCR beta chain described here comes from a study of blood T cell repertoires in COVID-19. As for the study in general: Sample material is recorded as cDNA or gDNA derived from T cells, B-cell-depleted T cells, or PBMCs.

The CDR3 totals 15 residues. CDR1 SGHDT and CDR2 YYEEEE come from the germline V gene. Trimming cost V 0 bases and J 2 bases; bases outside gene matches: 2. Assay used: immunoSEQ multiplex PCR; TCRdb lists only in-frame clones, some missing. The sample has 150,000 to 200,000 clones; 75% to 90% are singletons. The V gene is TRBV5-6, the J gene TRBJ2-5, with TRBD2 identical over 9 bases. The sequenced sample was PBMCs or T cells enriched from blood (not recorded which). The TCR originated in a woman between 18 and 30 years old who had recovered from COVID-19. CDR3 in amino acids: CASSLGLAEQETQYF. The CDR3 region has the DNA TGTGCCAGCAGCTTGGGACTAGCGGAGCAAGAGACCCAGTACTTC.